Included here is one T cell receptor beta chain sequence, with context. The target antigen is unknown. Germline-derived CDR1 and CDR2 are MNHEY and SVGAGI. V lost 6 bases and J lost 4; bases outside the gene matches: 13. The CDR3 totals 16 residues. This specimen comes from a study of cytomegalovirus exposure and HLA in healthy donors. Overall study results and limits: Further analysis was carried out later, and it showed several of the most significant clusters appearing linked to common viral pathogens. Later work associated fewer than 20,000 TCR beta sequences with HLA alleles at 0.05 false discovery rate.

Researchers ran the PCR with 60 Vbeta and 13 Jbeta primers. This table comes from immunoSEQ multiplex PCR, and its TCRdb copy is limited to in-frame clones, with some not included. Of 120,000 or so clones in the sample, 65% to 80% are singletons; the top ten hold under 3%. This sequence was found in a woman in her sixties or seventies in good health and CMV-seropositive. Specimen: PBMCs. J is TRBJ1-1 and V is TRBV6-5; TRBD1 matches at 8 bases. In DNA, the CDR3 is TGTGCCAGCAGATACGGGACAGGTGTAGGGAGCACTGAAGCTTTCTTT. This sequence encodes CASRYGTGVGSTEAFF.